This entry lists 29 T cell receptor beta chains sequenced from one sample in a study of CD8 T cells in ankylosing spondylitis. Using its own MiXCR run on the 5' RACE reads, TCRdb lists one record per CDR3 protein. The data hold 150,000 to 200,000 distinct CDR3 sequences, with roughly 10% observed a single time. Sequenced input: blood, either unsorted or a sorted T cell fraction (not recorded which). These receptors were obtained from a female donor with ankylosing spondylitis or in good health (not recorded which).

The V gene is TRBV5-4, the J gene TRBJ2-7; 8 nucleotides match TRBD2. Trimming at V came to 0 bases and at J to 1 base, leaving 12 bases not matched to a gene. Germline CDR1 and CDR2: SGHNT and YYREEE (reference sequence). The length of the CDR3 is 18 residues. The CDR3 protein is CASSLGGRREDPSYEQYF. The CDR3 nucleotides are TGTGCCAGCAGCTTGGGAGGCCGGCGGGAGGACCCTTCCTACGAGCAGTACTTC.

This clonotype was counted ten times or more. This chain uses TRBV5-1 with TRBJ2-7, with a weak D call TRBD2 (6 bases). Trimming cost V 0 bases and J 6 bases, with 10 bases left between them. CDR1 SGHRS and CDR2 YFSETQ come from the germline V gene. This CDR3 has 13 residues. CDR3 in DNA: TGCGCCAGCAGCTTGGCCTGGGGAGGCGAGCAGTACTTC. It encodes CASSLAWGGEQYF.

The chain joins TRBV7-2 to TRBJ2-2, with TRBD2 identical over 14 bases. V was clipped by 5 bases and J by 6 bases; unmatched bases: 2. The length of the CDR3 is 15 residues. Germline V gene sequence: CDR1 SGHTA, CDR2 FQGNSA. The DNA for the CDR3 is TGTGCCAGCAGCCCGACTAGCGGGAGGGCCGGGGAGCTGTTTTTT. Protein product: CASSPTSGRAGELFF.

This clonotype was observed at least ten times. This sequence joins TRBV4-3 and TRBJ2-3; no firm D call. V was trimmed by 0 bases and J by 0 bases, leaving 13 bases between them. The CDR3 runs 17 residues. In germline, CDR1 is LGHNA, CDR2 YSLEER. The CDR3: CASSQDLSDLSTDTQYF. The CDR3 nucleotides read TGCGCCAGCAGCCAAGATCTAAGCGACCTGAGCACAGATACGCAGTATTTT.

The chain employs TRBV19 and TRBJ2-3, with D tentatively TRBD2 (5 bases). This CDR3 has 13 amino acids. Trimming shortened V by 6 bases and J by 4 bases, and 11 bases separated the two germline ends. Germline CDR1 is LNHDA and CDR2 is SQIVND (reference sequence). CDR3 sequence: CASSGGSSDTQYF. CDR3 DNA sequence: TGTGCCAGTAGCGGTGGGAGTTCAGATACGCAGTATTTT. Full variable domain (outside the CDR3, taken from reference TRBV19 and TRBJ2-3): DGGITQSPKYLFRKEGQNVTLSCEQNLNHDAMYWYRQDPGQGLRLIYYSQIVNDFQKGDIAEGYSVSREKKESFPLTVTSAQKNPTAFYLCASSGGSSDTQYFGPGTRLTVL.

This chain connects TRBV7-9 to TRBJ2-1, with TRBD1 matching 7 bases. Germline V gene lookup returns CDR1 SEHNR and CDR2 FQNEAQ (reference sequence). The V gene end was trimmed by 5 bases and the J gene end by 7 bases; junction bases not matched to a gene: 11. The length of the CDR3 is 15 residues. This chain's CDR3 is CASSLTGTVGNEQFF. CDR3 coding DNA: TGTGCCAGCAGCCTAACCGGGACAGTGGGGAATGAGCAGTTCTTC.

The chain joins TRBV11-2 to TRBJ2-7; 8 nucleotides align to TRBD1. V lost 1 base to trimming and J lost 5 bases; unmatched junction nucleotides: 4. The CDR3 is made up of 14 amino acids. Germline V gene lookup returns CDR1 SGHAT and CDR2 FQNNGV. CDR3 nucleotides: TGTGCCAGCAGCTTAGTGGGGACAGGAAACGAGCAGTACTTC. This codes for CASSLVGTGNEQYF.

This clonotype has more than one count but fewer than ten. V gene TRBV20-1 combines with J gene TRBJ2-7; the D is unclear. The CDR3 consists of 12 residues. The V end lost 4 bases, the J end lost 0 bases, and 7 bases lay between the germline ends. The germline gives CDR1 DFQATT, CDR2 SNEGSKA (reference sequence). Here the CDR3 reads CSAKWTSYEQYF. The CDR3 DNA is TGCAGTGCTAAATGGACCTCCTACGAGCAGTACTTC.

This clonotype was detected a few times. J is TRBJ2-2 and V is TRBV15, with TRBD2 identical over 10 bases. Germline V gene data show CDR1 as LNHNV and CDR2 as YYDKDF (reference sequence). This CDR3 comprises 15 residues. V trimming: 8 bases; J trimming: 7 bases; junction bases outside the gene matches: 10. CDR3 nucleotides: TGTGCCACCGGGGGTACTAGCGGGAAGGTCGGGGAGCTGTTTTTT. It yields the protein CATGGTSGKVGELFF.

This clonotype was counted many times. The chain links TRBV6-1 to TRBJ2-5, with a possible D match to TRBD2 (5 bases). Trimming took off 5 bases at V and 2 bases at J, with 15 bases between the two ends. Germline assignment: CDR1 MNHNS and CDR2 SASEGT. The CDR3 has 15 amino acids. The CDR3 region is CASSPYPPGQETQYF. CDR3 DNA: TGTGCCAGCAGTCCTTATCCGCCGGGGCAAGAGACCCAGTACTTC.

In this sample, this clonotype turned up a few times. The CDR3 DNA reads as TGCAGTCCCCCGGGTGCTAATCGGCGGGAGCAGTACTTC. Its protein product is CSPPGANRREQYF. The gene calls are TRBV20-1 and TRBJ2-7; D not resolved. Germline V lookup: CDR1 DFQATT, CDR2 SNEGSKA (reference sequence). V shed 8 bases and J shed 7 bases, with 21 bases lying between them. The CDR3 is made up of 13 amino acids.

There are a few counts of this clonotype. The chain links TRBV9 to TRBJ2-1, with TRBD2 identical over 7 bases. The CDR3 sequence is 14 residues long. After removal of 3 bases from V and 4 bases from J, the junction contained 4 bases not matched to a gene. The germline V gene encodes CDR1 SGDLS and CDR2 YYNGEE. CDR3: CASSALAVYNEQFF. CDR3 bases: TGTGCCAGCAGCGCCCTAGCGGTTTACAATGAGCAGTTCTTC.

Ten or more counts support this clonotype. The J gene is TRBJ1-1, the V gene TRBV4-3, with 9 bases fitting TRBD1. There are 15 residues in the CDR3. The junction had 3 bases not matched to a gene; V was cut back by 0 bases and J by 4 bases. Germline values: CDR1 LGHNA, CDR2 YSLEER. CDR3 region: CASSQDRQGGTEAFF. The CDR3, as DNA: TGCGCCAGCAGCCAAGATAGACAGGGGGGCACTGAAGCTTTCTTT.

This clonotype was found a few times. This chain connects TRBV24-1 to TRBJ2-1; D might be TRBD2 (5 bases). Trimming cost V 4 bases and J 2 bases, with 5 bases left between them. The CDR3 extends over 13 amino acids. Per the germline V gene, CDR1 is KGHDR and CDR2 is SFDVKD. The CDR3 nucleotides read TGTGCCACCAGTGAGGAGGCCTACAATGAGCAGTTCTTC. It translates to CATSEEAYNEQFF.

V gene TRBV3-1 combines with J gene TRBJ2-1, with 14 bases that match TRBD2. Germline V gene lookup returns CDR1 LGHDT and CDR2 YNNKEL (reference sequence). There are 17 residues in the CDR3. Trimming took 0 bases from V and 6 from J; bases not matched to a gene: 4. The DNA of the CDR3 is TGTGCCAGCAGCCAAGAGTCGACTAGCGGGAGGGGCAATGAGCAGTTCTTC. Translation: CASSQESTSGRGNEQFF.

This clonotype was found a few times. The chain is built from TRBV7-6 and TRBJ2-1, with TRBD2 as a possible D gene (5 bases). Germline V gene sequence: CDR1 SGHVS, CDR2 FNYEAQ. The ends were cut back, 6 bases at V and 4 bases at J, with 10 bases in the middle. The CDR3 is 13 amino acids. The CDR3 DNA follows: TGTGCCAGCAGTCCTGAGGGTTACAATGAGCAGTTCTTC. Its protein is CASSPEGYNEQFF.

For this clonotype: A much more abundant neighbour one base away suggests this may be a read error. The V call is TRBV5-4, the J call TRBJ2-2; D ambiguous. The CDR3 consists of 14 residues. Germline values: CDR1 SGHNT, CDR2 YYREEE (reference sequence). The CDR3 here is CASGFGHNTGELFF. In DNA form, the CDR3 reads TGTGCCAGCGGCTTTGGCCACAACACCGGGGAGCTGTTTTTT.

The CDR3 is CASSTPGTGSYNEQFF. Written as DNA, the CDR3 is TGTGCCAGCAGCACCCCCGGGACAGGTTCCTACAATGAGCAGTTCTTC. The chain combines TRBV7-8 with TRBJ2-1; TRBD1 aligns across 8 bases. The CDR3 extends over 16 amino acids. Germline trimming cut 5 bases from V and 1 base from J; bases unmatched to any gene: 7. Germline-derived CDR1 and CDR2 are SGHVS and FQNEAQ.

V and J are TRBV29-1 and TRBJ1-2, with TRBD1 as a possible D gene (6 bases). Germline values: CDR1 SQVTM, CDR2 ANQGSEA. Deletions cut 4 bases from V and 8 bases from J, with 14 bases between. There are 12 residues in the CDR3. Here the CDR3 reads CSVVGQLGGYTF. As DNA, the CDR3 is TGCAGCGTTGTTGGACAGTTAGGGGGCTACACCTTC. Looking up the rest from reference TRBV29-1 and TRBJ1-2 gives the full variable domain: SAVISQKPSRDICQRGTSLTIQCQVDSQVTMMFWYRQQPGQSLTLIATANQGSEATYESGFVIDKFPISRPNLTFSTLTVSNMSPEDSSIYLCSVVGQLGGYTFGSGTRLTVV.

This clonotype came up a few times. V usage is TRBV7-9 and J usage is TRBJ2-1; D call uncertain. The CDR3 has 15 amino acids. Germline CDR1 SEHNR, CDR2 FQNEAQ (reference sequence). Trimming took off 1 base at V and 1 base at J, with 8 bases between the two ends. CDR3 nucleotides: TGTGCCAGCAGCTTAGGGCTTGGGTCCTACAATGAGCAGTTCTTC. Translating gives CASSLGLGSYNEQFF.

This clonotype was detected a few times. The rearrangement links TRBV6-4 to TRBJ2-1; no reliable D call. Between the trimmed V and J ends, which lost 6 bases and 2 bases, there was a span of 17 bases. This CDR3 comprises 16 residues. The V gene's germline CDR1 is MRHNA and CDR2 SNTAGT. The CDR3 DNA sequence: TGTGCCAGCAGACCCTCGGCGGAATTTACCTACAATGAGCAGTTCTTC. Translation: CASRPSAEFTYNEQFF.

The CDR3 loop reads CASSQVSGANPYGYTF. The DNA for the CDR3 is TGCGCCAGCAGCCAAGTGTCAGGGGCCAACCCCTATGGCTACACCTTC. This rearrangement joins TRBV4-3 to TRBJ1-2; the D gene is possibly TRBD1 (6 bases). The CDR3 has 16 amino acids. With 1 base removed from V and 4 bases from J, the gap between germline ends came to 16 bases. The V gene's germline CDR1 is LGHNA and CDR2 YSLEER.

This chain links TRBV11-2 with TRBJ2-1, with D maybe TRBD2 (6 bases). The germline V gene has CDR1 SGHAT and CDR2 FQNNGV. The CDR3 sequence is 13 residues long. Trimming took off 1 base at V and 10 bases at J, with 11 bases between the two ends. The DNA of the CDR3 is TGTGCCAGCAGCTTAGCGTCGCGGGGCGAGCAGTTCTTC. Its protein is CASSLASRGEQFF.

V gene TRBV4-3 combines with J gene TRBJ2-7; 10 nucleotides agree with TRBD2. V was clipped by 1 base and J by 6 bases; unmatched bases: 6. Germline-derived CDR1 and CDR2 are LGHNA and YSLEER. There are 15 residues in the CDR3. CDR3: CASSQGLAGVTEQYF. In nucleotides, the CDR3 is TGCGCCAGCAGCCAAGGGCTAGCGGGAGTAACCGAGCAGTACTTC.

The chain links TRBV7-9 to TRBJ2-3, with D perhaps assigned TRBD1 or TRBD2 (6 bases each). The CDR3 has 16 residues. Between the trimmed V and J ends, which lost 5 bases and 4 bases, there was a span of 19 bases. Germline V gene lookup returns CDR1 SEHNR and CDR2 FQNEAQ (reference sequence). CDR3: CASSLHGGGIADTQYF. CDR3 DNA sequence: TGTGCCAGCAGCCTTCACGGAGGGGGGATTGCAGATACGCAGTATTTT. The complete variable domain, with remaining parts taken from reference TRBV7-9 and TRBJ2-3, reads DTGVSQNPRHKITKRGQNVTFRCDPISEHNRLYWYRQTLGQGPEFLTYFQNEAQLEKSRLLSDRFSAERPKGSFSTLEIQRTEQGDSAMYLCASSLHGGGIADTQYFGPGTRLTVL.

The genes are TRBV27 and TRBJ2-1, with 7 bases fitting TRBD2. The CDR3 contains 14 residues. Looked up from germline, CDR1 is MNHEY and CDR2 is SMNVEV (reference sequence). Trimming took 7 bases from V and 5 from J; bases not matched to a gene: 8. The CDR3 protein is CASMKVGGHNEQFF. The CDR3 nucleotides read TGTGCCAGCATGAAAGTGGGAGGGCACAATGAGCAGTTCTTC.

The sample holds a few counts of this clonotype. The J gene is TRBJ2-6, the V gene TRBV6-1, with D tentatively TRBD2 (5 bases). The germline V and J ends were trimmed by 5 bases and 3 bases, with 11 bases remaining between them. The length of the CDR3 is 15 residues. Germline V gene sequence: CDR1 MNHNS, CDR2 SASEGT. In nucleotides, the CDR3 is TGTGCCAGCAGTCCGGGGATCGGTGGGGCCAACGTCCTGACTTTC. Translating gives CASSPGIGGANVLTF.

The V gene is TRBV7-2, the J gene TRBJ2-7; 8 bases are a match to TRBD1. CDR1 and CDR2 from the germline V gene are SGHTA and FQGNSA. This CDR3 has 15 residues. J lost 3 bases, V lost 6 bases, and 10 bases had no gene match. This CDR3 reads CASRDQTGVDYEQYF. For the CDR3, the DNA is TGTGCCAGCAGAGATCAGACAGGGGTGGACTACGAGCAGTACTTC.

This clonotype came up many times. The V call is TRBV12-3 or TRBV12-4, the J call TRBJ2-1; possible D gene TRBD1, 5 bases. V was cut by 3 bases and J by 6 bases, with 9 bases left in between. The CDR3 consists of 13 residues. The DNA for the CDR3 is TGTGCCAGCAGTTTCAGGGCAATCAATGAGCAGTTCTTC. Its protein is CASSFRAINEQFF.